The clone carrying this T cell receptor beta chain has a single count. Original handling: Quantification of nucleated cells was approximated via reference gene primer amplification. Clones were sequenced by immunoSEQ multiplex PCR, and TCRdb holds only the in-frame ones, with some missing. That table is the source of V, J and clone size, and D and trimming were worked out from the DNA. There are around 120,000 clones in the sample; more than 75% occur only once, and about 1.5% lies in the top ten. The sample comes from a study of blood T cell repertoires in COVID-19. Overall study: Samples of COVID-19 (acute and convalescent) were obtained from the United States, Italy and Spain. PBMCs, B-cell-depleted T cells, or T cells were the source of the cDNA or gDNA that made up the material.

Germline V gives CDR1 SGHVS, CDR2 FNYEAQ. The germline V and J ends were trimmed by 2 bases and 8 bases, with 16 bases remaining between them. The CDR3 totals 15 residues. The gene calls are TRBV7-6 and TRBJ2-1, with a possible D match to TRBD1 (6 bases). The TCR comes from a human donor in a cohort sampled during active COVID-19. Sequenced input: peripheral blood. Here the CDR3 reads CASSLLSGQGYEQFF. CDR3 DNA sequence: TGTGCCAGCAGCTTATTAAGTGGGCAGGGGTATGAGCAGTTCTTC.